This entry is about one T cell receptor beta chain. This sample stems from a study of blood T cell repertoires in COVID-19. V was shortened by 8 bases and J by 2 bases, with 15 bases between the two germline ends. The CDR3 has 15 amino acids. Per the germline V gene, CDR1 is MNHEY and CDR2 is SVGAGI. Assay used: immunoSEQ multiplex PCR; TCRdb lists only in-frame clones, some missing. This repertoire shows some 150,000 clones, 70% to 90% found once; its top ten account for roughly 2.9%. The chain has TRBV6-5 and TRBJ1-4, with D uncertain. The origin of this receptor is a man aged 50-60 years with acute or convalescent COVID-19. Sequenced sample: peripheral blood. In DNA form, the CDR3 reads TGTGCCAGCGGGAGCAGATCAAACACTAATGAAAAACTGTTTTTT. This gives the protein CASGSRSNTNEKLFF.